These 2 T cell receptor beta chains were all obtained from the same sample, sequenced in a study of blood T cell repertoires in COVID-19. The protocol was immunoSEQ multiplex PCR, while the TCRdb copy is restricted to in-frame clones and leaves out a portion. Here the sample spans roughly 150,000 clones, roughly 85% being singletons. The sequencing sample was made of PBMCs or T cells enriched from blood (not recorded which). These receptors were taken from a man aged 45-65 years who had recovered from COVID-19.

V usage is TRBV19 and J usage is TRBJ2-3, with unresolved D. Germline CDR1 is LNHDA and CDR2 is SQIVND (reference sequence). The ends were cut back, 5 bases at V and 3 bases at J, with 6 bases in the middle. This CDR3 is built from 12 residues. In DNA form, the CDR3 reads TGTGCCAGTAGTTTTCAGACAGATACGCAGTATTTT. Translated: CASSFQTDTQYF.

A few counts support this clone. The chain combines TRBV28 with TRBJ2-7, with 8 bases that match TRBD1. CDR3 length: 14 amino acids. CDR1 and CDR2 from the germline V gene are MDHEN and SYDVKM. Trimming at V came to 6 bases and at J to 1 base, leaving 5 bases not matched to a gene. The CDR3 is CASRTRTGSYEQYF. The CDR3 region has the DNA TGTGCCAGCAGGACGAGGACAGGGTCCTACGAGCAGTACTTC.